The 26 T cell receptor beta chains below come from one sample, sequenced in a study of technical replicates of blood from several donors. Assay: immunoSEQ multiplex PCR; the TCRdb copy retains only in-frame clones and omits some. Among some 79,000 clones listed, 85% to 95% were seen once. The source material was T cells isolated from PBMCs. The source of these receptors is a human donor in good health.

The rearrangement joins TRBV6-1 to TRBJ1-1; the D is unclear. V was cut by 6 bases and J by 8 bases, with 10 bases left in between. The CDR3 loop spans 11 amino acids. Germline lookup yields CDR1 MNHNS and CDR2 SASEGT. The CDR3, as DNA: TGTGCCAGCAGGACCGGGTCAGAAGCTTTCTTT. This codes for CASRTGSEAFF.

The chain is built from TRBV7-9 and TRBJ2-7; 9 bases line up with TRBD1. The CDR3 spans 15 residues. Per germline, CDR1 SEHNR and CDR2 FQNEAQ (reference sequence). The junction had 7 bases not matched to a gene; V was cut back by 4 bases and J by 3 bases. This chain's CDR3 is CASSSGQGRHYEQYF. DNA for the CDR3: TGTGCCAGCAGCTCCGGACAGGGGAGACACTACGAGCAGTACTTC.

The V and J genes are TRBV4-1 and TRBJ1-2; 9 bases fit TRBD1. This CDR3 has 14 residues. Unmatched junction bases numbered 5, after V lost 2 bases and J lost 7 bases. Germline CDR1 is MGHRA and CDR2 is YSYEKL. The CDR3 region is CASSQPGQGRGYTF. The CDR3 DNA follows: TGCGCCAGCAGCCAACCGGGACAGGGACGTGGCTACACCTTC.

CDR3 DNA: TGTGCTAGTGGTTTGGTACTGCCGAGCTCCTATAATTCACCCCTCCACTTT. Amino acids: CASGLVLPSSYNSPLHF. The chain uses TRBV12-5 and TRBJ1-6; D unresolved. This CDR3 is 17 amino acids long. Germline CDR1 LGHNT, CDR2 FRNRAP. The V and J ends lost 0 bases and 0 bases respectively, with 9 bases between them.

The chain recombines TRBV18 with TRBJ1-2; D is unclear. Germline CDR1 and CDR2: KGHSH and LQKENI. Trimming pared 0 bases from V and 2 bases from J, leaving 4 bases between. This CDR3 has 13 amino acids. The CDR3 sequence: CASSPPINYGYTF. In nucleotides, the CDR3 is TGTGCCAGCTCACCACCTATAAACTATGGCTACACCTTC.

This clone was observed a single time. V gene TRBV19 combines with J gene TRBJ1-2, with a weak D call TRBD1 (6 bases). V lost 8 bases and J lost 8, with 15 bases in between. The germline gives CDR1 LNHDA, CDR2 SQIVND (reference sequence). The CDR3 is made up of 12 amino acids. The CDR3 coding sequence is TGTGCCAGTTCCCCCCAGGGGTACGGCTACACCTTC. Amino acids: CASSPQGYGYTF.

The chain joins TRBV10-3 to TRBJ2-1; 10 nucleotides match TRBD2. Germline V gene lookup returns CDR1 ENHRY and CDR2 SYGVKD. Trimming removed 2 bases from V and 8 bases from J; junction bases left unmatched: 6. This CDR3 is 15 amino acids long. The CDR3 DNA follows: TGTGCCATCAGTGAGAGGACTAGCGGAGAACATGAGCAGTTCTTC. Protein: CAISERTSGEHEQFF.

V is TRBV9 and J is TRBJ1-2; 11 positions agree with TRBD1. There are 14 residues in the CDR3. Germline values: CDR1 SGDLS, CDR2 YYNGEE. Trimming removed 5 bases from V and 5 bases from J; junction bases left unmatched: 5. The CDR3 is CASRGTGGIYGYTF. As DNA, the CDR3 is TGTGCCAGCAGGGGGACAGGGGGTATTTATGGCTACACCTTC.

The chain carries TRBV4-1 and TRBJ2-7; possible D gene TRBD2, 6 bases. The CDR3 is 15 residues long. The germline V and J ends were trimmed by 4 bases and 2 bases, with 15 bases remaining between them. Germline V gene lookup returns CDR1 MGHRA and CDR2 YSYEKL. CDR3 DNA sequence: TGCGCCAGCAGCCGCATGGAGGGCCCCCCCTACGAGCAGTACTTC. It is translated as CASSRMEGPPYEQYF.

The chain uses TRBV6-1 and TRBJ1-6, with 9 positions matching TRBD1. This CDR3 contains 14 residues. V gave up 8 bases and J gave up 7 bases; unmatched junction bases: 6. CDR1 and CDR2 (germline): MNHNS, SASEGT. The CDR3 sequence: CASLLDRGNSPLHF. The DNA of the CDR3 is TGTGCCAGCCTCCTGGACAGGGGAAATTCACCCCTCCACTTT.

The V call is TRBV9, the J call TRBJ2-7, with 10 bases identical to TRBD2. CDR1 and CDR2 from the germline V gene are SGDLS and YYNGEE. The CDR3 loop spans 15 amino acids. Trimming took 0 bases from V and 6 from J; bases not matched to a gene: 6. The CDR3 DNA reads TGTGCCAGCAGCGTAGCACTAGCGGGACTTGGCGAGCAGTACTTC. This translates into CASSVALAGLGEQYF.

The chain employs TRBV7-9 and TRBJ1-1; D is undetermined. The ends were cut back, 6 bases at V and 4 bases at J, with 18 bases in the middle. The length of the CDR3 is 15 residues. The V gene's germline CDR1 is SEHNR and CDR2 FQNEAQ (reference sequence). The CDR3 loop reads CASRLAGFTGTEAFF. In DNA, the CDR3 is TGTGCCAGCAGGCTAGCCGGTTTTACGGGCACTGAAGCTTTCTTT. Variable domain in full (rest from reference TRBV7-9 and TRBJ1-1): DTGVSQNPRHKITKRGQNVTFRCDPISEHNRLYWYRQTLGQGPEFLTYFQNEAQLEKSRLLSDRFSAERPKGSFSTLEIQRTEQGDSAMYLCASRLAGFTGTEAFFGQGTRLTVV.

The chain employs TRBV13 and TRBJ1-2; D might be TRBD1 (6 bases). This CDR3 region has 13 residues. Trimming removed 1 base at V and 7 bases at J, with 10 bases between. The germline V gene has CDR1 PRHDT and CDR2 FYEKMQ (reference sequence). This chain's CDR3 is CASSLVQGSGYTF. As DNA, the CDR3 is TGTGCCAGCAGCTTAGTTCAGGGGAGTGGCTACACCTTC.

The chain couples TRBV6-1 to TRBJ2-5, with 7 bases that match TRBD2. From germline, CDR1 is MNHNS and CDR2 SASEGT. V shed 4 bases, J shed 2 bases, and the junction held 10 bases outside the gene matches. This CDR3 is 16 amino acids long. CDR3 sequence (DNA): TGTGCCAGCAGTGGGGTAGGGCAGGGAGGGCAAGAGACCCAGTACTTC. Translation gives CASSGVGQGGQETQYF.

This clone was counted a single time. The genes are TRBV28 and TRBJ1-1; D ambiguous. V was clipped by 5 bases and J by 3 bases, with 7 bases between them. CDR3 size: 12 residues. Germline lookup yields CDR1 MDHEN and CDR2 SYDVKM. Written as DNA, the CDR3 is TGTGCCAGCAGTAAGAGGGACACTGAAGCTTTCTTT. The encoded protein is CASSKRDTEAFF. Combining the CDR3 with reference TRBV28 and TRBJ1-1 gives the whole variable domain DVKVTQSSRYLVKRTGEKVFLECVQDMDHENMFWYRQDPGLGLRLIYFSYDVKMKEKGDIPEGYSVSREKKERFSLILESASTNQTSMYLCASSKRDTEAFFGQGTRLTVV.

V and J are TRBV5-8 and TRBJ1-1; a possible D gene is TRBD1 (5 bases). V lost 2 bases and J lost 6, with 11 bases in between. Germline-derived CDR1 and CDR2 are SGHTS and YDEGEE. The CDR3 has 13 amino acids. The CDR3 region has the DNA TGTGCCAGCAGCTTTCCGGGGGTCGCTGAAGCTTTCTTT. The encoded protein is CASSFPGVAEAFF.

In DNA form, the CDR3 reads TGTGCCAGCAGCTCGGGACAGGGGAGCCACGAGCAGTACTTC. It specifies CASSSGQGSHEQYF. The chain joins TRBV5-6 to TRBJ2-7; TRBD1 matches 10 bases. Looked up from germline, CDR1 is SGHDT and CDR2 is YYEEEE. After removal of 3 bases from V and 5 bases from J, the junction contained 5 bases not matched to a gene. The CDR3 spans 14 residues.

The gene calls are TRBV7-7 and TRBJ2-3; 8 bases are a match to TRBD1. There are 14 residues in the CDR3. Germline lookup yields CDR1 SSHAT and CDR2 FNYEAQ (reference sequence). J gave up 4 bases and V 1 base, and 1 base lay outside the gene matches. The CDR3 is CASSLGTGPDTQYF. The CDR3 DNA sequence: TGTGCCAGCAGCTTAGGGACAGGGCCAGATACGCAGTATTTT.

The CDR3 loop reads CASSLEAGTPGFF. CDR3 sequence (DNA): TGTGCCAGCAGCTTAGAGGCGGGGACCCCGGGATTCTTC. The chain couples TRBV7-9 to TRBJ2-1, with a tentative D call TRBD2 (6 bases). The CDR3 has 13 residues. The V and J ends lost 1 base and 16 bases respectively, with 17 bases between them. Germline V gene data show CDR1 as SEHNR and CDR2 as FQNEAQ (reference sequence).

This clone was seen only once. CDR3 sequence (DNA): TGTGCCAGCAGCTTCAGTTTTCAGGGCAACACTGAAGCTTTCTTT. It translates to CASSFSFQGNTEAFF. The chain joins TRBV7-8 to TRBJ1-1; weak D call: TRBD1 (5 bases). The length of the CDR3 is 15 residues. With 3 bases removed from V and 2 bases from J, the gap between germline ends came to 13 bases. Germline CDR1 and CDR2: SGHVS and FQNEAQ.

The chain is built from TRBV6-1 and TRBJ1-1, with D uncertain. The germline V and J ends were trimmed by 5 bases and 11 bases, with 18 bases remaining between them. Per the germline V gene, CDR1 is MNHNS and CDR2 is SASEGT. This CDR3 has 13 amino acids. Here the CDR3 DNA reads TGTGCCAGCAGTTTCCAGACGGAGCGGAGGGCTTTCTTT. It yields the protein CASSFQTERRAFF.

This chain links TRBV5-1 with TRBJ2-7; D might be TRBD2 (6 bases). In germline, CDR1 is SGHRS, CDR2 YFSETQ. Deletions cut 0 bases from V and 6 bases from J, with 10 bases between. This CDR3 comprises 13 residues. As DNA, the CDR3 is TGCGCCAGCAGCTTGGGATCGGGGGTCGAGCAGTACTTC. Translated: CASSLGSGVEQYF.

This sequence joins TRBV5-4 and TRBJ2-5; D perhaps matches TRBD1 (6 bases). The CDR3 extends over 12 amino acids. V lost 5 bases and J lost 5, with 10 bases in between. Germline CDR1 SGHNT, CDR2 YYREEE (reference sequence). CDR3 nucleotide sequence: TGTGCCAGCAGACAGGGCCAGGAGACCCAGTACTTC. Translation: CASRQGQETQYF.

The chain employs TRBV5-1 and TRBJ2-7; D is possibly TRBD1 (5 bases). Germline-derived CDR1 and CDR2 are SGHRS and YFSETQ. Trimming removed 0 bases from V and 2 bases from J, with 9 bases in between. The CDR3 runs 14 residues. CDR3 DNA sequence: TGCGCCAGCAGCTTGGGACAGTCCACCTACGAGCAGTACTTC. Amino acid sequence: CASSLGQSTYEQYF.

CDR3 sequence reads: CASSVAGGPIPYPAETQYF. The DNA for the CDR3 is TGCGCCAGCTCGGTAGCGGGGGGGCCGATCCCCTATCCCGCAGAGACCCAGTACTTC. The rearrangement uses TRBV10-2 and TRBJ2-5; TRBD2 agrees at 11 bases. The CDR3 extends over 19 amino acids. CDR1 and CDR2 from the germline V gene are WSHSY and SAAADI. V dropped 8 bases and J dropped 4; count of bases not matched to a gene: 21.

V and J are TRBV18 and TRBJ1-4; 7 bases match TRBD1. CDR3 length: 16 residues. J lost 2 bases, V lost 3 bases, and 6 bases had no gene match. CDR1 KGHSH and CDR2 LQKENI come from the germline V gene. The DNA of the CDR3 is TGTGCCAGCTCACCCTTACGACAGGGCACTAATGAAAAACTGTTTTTT. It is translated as CASSPLRQGTNEKLFF. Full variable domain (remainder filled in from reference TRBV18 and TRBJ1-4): NAGVMQNPRHLVRRRGQEARLRCSPMKGHSHVYWYRQLPEEGLKFMVYLQKENIIDESGMPKERFSAEFPKEGPSILRIQQVVRGDSAAYFCASSPLRQGTNEKLFFGSGTQLSVL.